A single sample is the source of the 30 T cell receptor beta chains below, sequenced in a study of T cell repertoires in cytomegalovirus infection. MiXCR was run by TCRdb on the reads, yielding one entry per CDR3 protein. The data contain approximately 630,000 distinct CDR3 sequences, less than 25% of them singletons. The sequenced sample was CD8+ T cells from PBMCs. These receptors were taken from a human donor in good health (CMV status not recorded). Some clones in this sample may be carry-over from other donors' samples.

J is TRBJ1-1 and V is TRBV7-8, with TRBD1 matching over 8 bases. The V gene's germline CDR1 is SGHVS and CDR2 FQNEAQ. After removal of 4 bases from V and 1 base from J, the junction contained 11 bases not matched to a gene. CDR3 length equals 17 residues. The CDR3 region has the DNA TGTGCCAGCAGCTCCATGACAGGGGTCGCTACGAACACTGAAGCTTTCTTT. This translates into CASSSMTGVATNTEAFF.

V and J are TRBV27 and TRBJ2-7; D gene ambiguous. Trimming shortened V by 0 bases and J by 2 bases, and 14 bases separated the two germline ends. The CDR3 contains 16 residues. CDR1 is MNHEY, CDR2 SMNVEV, per germline (reference sequence). The CDR3 bases are TGTGCCAGCAGTTTATCGGCAAGGGAACTAACCTACGAGCAGTACGTC. Its protein is CASSLSARELTYEQYV.

This clonotype has a handful of counts. This chain connects TRBV29-1 to TRBJ1-2; 8 bases fit TRBD1. With V trimmed by 6 bases and J by 8 bases, 8 bases remained unmatched. The CDR3 has 12 amino acids. The V gene's germline CDR1 is SQVTM and CDR2 ANQGSEA. The CDR3 sequence is CSVPDRGYGYTF. The CDR3 DNA is TGCAGCGTCCCAGACAGGGGCTACGGCTACACCTTC.

In its sample, this clonotype was seen many times. V gene TRBV7-2 combines with J gene TRBJ2-1; D not certain. The CDR3 covers 16 residues. Trimming pared 2 bases from V and 6 bases from J, leaving 17 bases between. Germline values: CDR1 SGHTA, CDR2 FQGNSA. CDR3 protein: CASSLSPVPLGNEQFF. The CDR3 nucleotides are TGTGCCAGCAGCTTATCCCCGGTCCCCCTGGGCAATGAGCAGTTCTTC.

This clonotype was recorded many times. V is TRBV28 and J is TRBJ2-7, with unresolved D. Germline values: CDR1 MDHEN, CDR2 SYDVKM. This CDR3 has 13 amino acids. CDR3 loop: CASSFPPWDEQYV. The CDR3 nucleotides are TGCGCCAGCAGTTTCCCCCCCTGGGACGAGCAGTACGTC.

The DNA for the CDR3 is TGTGCCAGCAGCCTCGGGTCAGCTAACTATGGCTACACCTTC. It specifies CASSLGSANYGYTF. V usage is TRBV7-6 and J usage is TRBJ1-2, with no clear D. Germline V lookup: CDR1 SGHVS, CDR2 FNYEAQ. V lost 5 bases and J 0 bases, leaving 10 bases between the germline ends. The CDR3 is 14 residues long.

This clonotype turned up a few times. The chain is built from TRBV14 and TRBJ2-1; D is undetermined. From germline, CDR1 is SGHDN and CDR2 FVKESK. CDR3 length: 16 amino acids. Trimming took off 1 base at V and 4 bases at J, with 14 bases between the two ends. In DNA, the CDR3 is TGTGCCAGCAGCCAAGGGGCGATTGACTGGTACAATGAGCAGTTCTTC. As protein: CASSQGAIDWYNEQFF.

This clonotype was observed a handful of times. The gene calls are TRBV6-2 or TRBV6-3 and TRBJ2-5, with TRBD1 matching 7 bases. Germline V lookup: CDR1 MNHEY, CDR2 SVGEGT. The CDR3 has 14 amino acids. V shed 0 bases and J 4 bases; nucleotides not matched to a gene: 2. Here the CDR3 reads CASSYSTGRETQYF. The CDR3 coding sequence is TGTGCCAGCAGTTACTCGACAGGGAGAGAGACCCAGTACTTC.

This clonotype was seen only a few times. The chain carries TRBV9 and TRBJ2-4; 7 bases are a match to TRBD1. Germline lookup yields CDR1 SGDLS and CDR2 YYNGEE. V gave up 3 bases and J gave up 4 bases; unmatched junction bases: 1. CDR3 size: 13 residues. In DNA form, the CDR3 reads TGTGCCAGCAGCGCGGGACAGAAAAACATTCAGTACTTC. Translated: CASSAGQKNIQYF.

This clonotype appeared many times. The chain has TRBV7-8 and TRBJ2-3, with D perhaps TRBD2 (5 bases). This CDR3 spans 15 amino acids. Trimming removed 7 bases from V and 5 bases from J, with 19 bases in between. The V gene's germline CDR1 is SGHVS and CDR2 FQNEAQ. The CDR3 reads CASNREHTQIDTQYF. In nucleotides, the CDR3 is TGTGCCAGCAACCGGGAACACACACAAATAGATACGCAGTATTTT.

This clonotype was counted at least ten times. This rearrangement joins TRBV7-8 to TRBJ2-5, with D maybe TRBD2 (5 bases). This CDR3 has 12 amino acids. The germline V and J ends were trimmed by 7 bases and 3 bases, with 9 bases remaining between them. Germline CDR1 SGHVS, CDR2 FQNEAQ. DNA for the CDR3: TGTGCCAGCAAGCCAGCGGAAGAGACCCAGTACTTC. This codes for CASKPAEETQYF.

In this sample, this clonotype turned up many times. The V gene is TRBV7-9, the J gene TRBJ2-7; TRBD2 is a possible D gene (6 bases). V lost 5 bases and J lost 3, with 14 bases in between. Per germline, CDR1 SEHNR and CDR2 FQNEAQ (reference sequence). This CDR3 spans 14 amino acids. CDR3 amino acids: CASSPRDSNYEQYV. The CDR3 bases are TGTGCCAGCAGCCCCCGGGACTCCAACTACGAGCAGTACGTC.

In its sample, this clonotype was seen a few times. The chain employs TRBV7-4 and TRBJ1-1; D is unclear. The V gene's germline CDR1 is SGHVT and CDR2 SQSDAQ. V was trimmed by 5 bases and J by 6 bases, leaving 16 bases between them. CDR3 length equals 14 residues. CDR3 sequence reads: CASSVLMGRAEAFF. The CDR3 nucleotides are TGTGCCAGCAGCGTCCTTATGGGGAGGGCTGAAGCTTTCTTT.

The CDR3 loop is CASSHKSSGNTIYF. DNA of the CDR3: TGCGCCAGCAGCCACAAGAGCTCTGGAAACACCATATATTTT. The genes are TRBV4-3 and TRBJ1-3; D ambiguous. Germline CDR1 reads LGHNA; CDR2 reads YSLEER. The V end lost 3 bases, the J end lost 0 bases, and 6 bases lay between the germline ends. The CDR3 is 14 amino acids.

This sequence joins TRBV18 and TRBJ2-3; D tentatively reads TRBD1 or TRBD2 (5 bases each). Germline-derived CDR1 and CDR2 are KGHSH and LQKENI. V was pared by 7 bases and J by 13 bases, with 15 bases between. The CDR3 sequence is 11 residues long. The CDR3, as DNA: TGTGCCAGCTTTGGGACGGCACTTAAGTATTTT. Protein product: CASFGTALKYF.

This clonotype occurred many times. The V and J genes are TRBV12-3 or TRBV12-4 and TRBJ1-6; D unresolved. Trimming pared 4 bases from V and 8 bases from J, leaving 12 bases between. The CDR3 totals 14 residues. CDR3 DNA sequence: TGTGCCAGCAGTTGGGGTCTACCGGATTCACCCCTCCACTTT. Translating gives CASSWGLPDSPLHF.

This chain connects TRBV7-9 to TRBJ2-7, with D unresolved. Trimming removed 5 bases at V and 4 bases at J, with 18 bases between. The CDR3 totals 15 residues. Germline CDR1 SEHNR, CDR2 FQNEAQ (reference sequence). The DNA for the CDR3 is TGTGCCAGCAGCGCAATAGAACCCTCCGCGTACGAGCAGTACTTC. This encodes CASSAIEPSAYEQYF.

This clonotype has at least ten counts. The chain is built from TRBV28 and TRBJ1-2; D gene uncertain. Germline V CDR1 and CDR2: MDHEN, SYDVKM. The CDR3 is made up of 14 amino acids. The V and J ends lost 2 bases and 0 bases respectively, with 7 bases between them. CDR3 sequence (DNA): TGTGCCAGCAGTTTACAGAGCACTAACTATGGCTACACCTTC. Translation gives CASSLQSTNYGYTF.

This clonotype was recorded many times. The chain carries TRBV28 and TRBJ2-1, with a tentative D call TRBD2 (5 bases). The V gene lost 5 bases and the J gene lost 8 bases, with 13 bases spanning the gap. CDR1 MDHEN and CDR2 SYDVKM come from the germline V gene. This CDR3 has 13 amino acids. This CDR3 is CASSPLVAHEQFF. DNA of the CDR3: TGTGCCAGCAGTCCACTAGTTGCCCATGAGCAGTTCTTC.

CDR3 sequence: CASYSGLATSSYNEQFF. In nucleotides, the CDR3 is TGCGCCAGCTATTCGGGACTAGCGACGTCGTCCTACAATGAGCAGTTCTTC. The chain employs TRBV5-1 and TRBJ2-1; 10 bases are shared with TRBD2. The CDR3 length is 17 residues. V shed 7 bases and J 1 base; nucleotides not matched to a gene: 11. The V gene's germline CDR1 is SGHRS and CDR2 YFSETQ.

This clonotype was detected a few times. The V and J genes are TRBV7-9 and TRBJ2-1; D gene unclear. CDR1 is SEHNR, CDR2 FQNEAQ, per germline (reference sequence). Deletions cut 10 bases from V and 3 bases from J, with 16 bases between. The CDR3 totals 14 residues. CDR3 loop: CAMAGSSYYNEQFF. The DNA of the CDR3 is TGTGCCATGGCCGGGTCCTCTTACTACAATGAGCAGTTCTTC.

The chain has TRBV6-5 and TRBJ2-5, with D perhaps TRBD1 (5 bases). The length of the CDR3 is 16 residues. The V gene's germline CDR1 is MNHEY and CDR2 SVGAGI. V was cut by 2 bases and J by 1 base, with 14 bases left in between. CDR3 nucleotides: TGTGCCAGCAGTTACACACCCCTACAGGTCCAAGAGACCCAGTACTTC. Translated: CASSYTPLQVQETQYF.

This clonotype appeared a few times. This chain uses TRBV29-1 with TRBJ1-5; D gene uncertain. Germline lookup yields CDR1 SQVTM and CDR2 ANQGSEA. The V and J ends lost 2 bases and 5 bases respectively, with 10 bases between them. The CDR3 has 13 residues. The CDR3 loop reads CSVEWQADQPQHF. The CDR3 nucleotides are TGCAGCGTTGAATGGCAGGCTGATCAGCCCCAGCATTTT.

This clonotype was detected only once. The chain employs TRBV7-3 and TRBJ2-2, with a possible D match to TRBD1 (6 bases). CDR3 length: 14 residues. CDR1 and CDR2 (germline): SGHTA, FQGTGA. Trimming cost V 4 bases and J 4 bases, with 10 bases left between them. CDR3 nucleotides: TGTGCCAGCAGCTCGCAACAGGGCACCGGGGAGCTGTTTTTT. Its translation is CASSSQQGTGELFF.

J is TRBJ1-1 and V is TRBV5-5; no reliable D call. Per the germline V gene, CDR1 is SGHKS and CDR2 is YYEKEE (reference sequence). Trimming stripped 4 bases from V and 1 base from J, with 23 bases between. The CDR3 has 18 amino acids. CDR3 DNA sequence: TGTGCCAGCAGCCTCTATGCTCAAGCGACCCTCCAGAACACTGAAGCTTTCTTT. Translation gives CASSLYAQATLQNTEAFF.

The table lists this clonotype with a few counts. The J gene is TRBJ2-3, the V gene TRBV7-9; weak D call: TRBD2 (6 bases). Germline CDR1 SEHNR, CDR2 FQNEAQ (reference sequence). This CDR3 spans 17 amino acids. V was shortened by 5 bases and J by 3 bases, with 21 bases between the two germline ends. The CDR3 loop reads CASSQTTSLKGTDTQYF. CDR3 sequence (DNA): TGTGCCAGCAGCCAAACGACTAGTCTGAAGGGGACAGATACGCAGTATTTT.

This clonotype was detected many times. V and J are TRBV7-6 and TRBJ2-1; 8 positions match TRBD1. The CDR3 is made up of 15 amino acids. Trimming cost V 1 base and J 9 bases; bases outside gene matches: 8. The germline V gene has CDR1 SGHVS and CDR2 FNYEAQ. The DNA for the CDR3 is TGTGCCAGCAGCTTAGGGGCAGGGGGCCAGGGTGAGCAGTTCTTC. Protein product: CASSLGAGGQGEQFF. Variable domain in full (rest from reference TRBV7-6 and TRBJ2-1): GAGVSQSPRYKVTKRGQDVALRCDPISGHVSLYWYRQALGQGPEFLTYFNYEAQQDKSGLPNDRFSAERPEGSISTLTIQRTEQRDSAMYRCASSLGAGGQGEQFFGPGTRLTVL.

The V and J genes are TRBV6-5 and TRBJ2-6; no definite D call. Germline CDR1 reads MNHEY; CDR2 reads SVGAGI. V shed 1 base and J shed 1 base, with 5 bases lying between them. The CDR3 sequence is 15 residues long. In nucleotides, the CDR3 is TGTGCCAGCAGTTACTGGGAATCTGGGGCCAACGTCCTGACTTTC. Protein: CASSYWESGANVLTF.

Many counts were recorded for this clonotype. The rearrangement joins TRBV12-3 or TRBV12-4 to TRBJ2-7; no definite D call. This CDR3 contains 12 residues. V gave up 5 bases and J gave up 0 bases, with 5 bases separating them. CDR3 bases: TGTGCCAGCAGTGTTTACTCCTACGAGCAGTACTTC. Its protein product is CASSVYSYEQYF.

This clonotype has at least ten counts. V is TRBV29-1 and J is TRBJ1-1; a weak D match, TRBD1 (5 bases). CDR1 and CDR2 from the germline V gene are SQVTM and ANQGSEA. V was shortened by 1 base and J by 1 base, with 10 bases between the two germline ends. The CDR3 is 14 amino acids. The CDR3 region is CSVEGGGGNTEAFF. The CDR3 bases are TGCAGCGTTGAAGGTGGGGGTGGGAACACTGAAGCTTTCTTT.